The T cell receptor (beta chain) described here comes from a study of monozygotic twins with inflammatory bowel disease (dated by TCRdb to the late 2010s). Context from the whole study: In total, approximately 28 monozygotic twin pairs made up the full study: 19 Danish pairs, all IBD-discordant, plus nine German pairs, of which four were IBD-concordant and five were IBD-discordant. The search for disease-associated traits relied mainly on comparing IBD patients with their genetically identical healthy co-twins within discordant pairs. Each individual had, on average, about 151 000 unique TCRalpha sequences and 181 000 unique TCRbeta sequences available for analysis. General findings and caveats noted by the study authors: Compared with healthy twins, IBD patients shared fewer clonotypes with other individuals, and the difference was most pronounced in patients with signs of disease activity. Repertoire similarity did not differ between concordant and discordant twins, possibly due to limited statistical power. TCRbeta repertoire diversity, by inverse Simpson index, was decreased in IBD patients compared with their healthy co-twins. Because patients received different immunosuppressive treatments, the repertoires may have picked up extra background noise and variability between individuals. The analysis was unable to tell different T cell subtypes apart. No single strong signal or clonotype linked to IBD turned up in the results, so the idea that one exists was not supported.

The cysteine opens and the phenylalanine closes a CDR3 of 15 amino acids. There is no recorded DNA. Looking up the germline V gene (reference sequence) yields CDR1 LNHDA and CDR2 SQIVND. Library creation used 5' RACE. Preparation of each TCR library used about 4,000 ng of total RNA. For each sample, cDNA was synthesized in eight separate reactions using SMARTScribe reverse transcriptase. Unique molecular identifiers containing a 6-nucleotide sample barcode were introduced through template switching during cDNA synthesis. Two nested PCRs of about 15 and 9 cycles amplified the TCRalpha and TCRbeta cDNA, and bead purification followed each PCR. Before amplification, the cDNA was both treated with uracil DNA-glycosylase and purified with the QIAquick PCR purification kit. In the second PCR, Illumina TruSeq-compatible adapters and sample-specific barcodes were added. TapeStation and Qubit were used to check library quality and concentration, and around 5.2 ng of each library went into the pool. Pooled libraries were sequenced on an Illumina HiSeq2500 single-index Rapid Run with 2 x 100 bp reads and custom sequencing primers. As for the original processing: MiGEC version 1.2.6 was used for UMI-based consensus assembly, which corrected PCR and sequencing errors. MiXCR version 2.1.1 handled V(D)J alignment, clonotype assembly and CDR3 extraction. Gene usage, clonotype sharing and MAIT/NKT TCR abundance were normalised by analysing the top 1000, 10 000 and 20 000 clonotypes per sample. After downsampling to 27 000 UMIs, diversity was calculated as the inverse Simpson index using the vegan R package. Paired Mann-Whitney U tests were applied to discordant twin pairs, with Benjamini-Hochberg correction for multiple testing. Each entry corresponds to one CDR3 protein sequence from reads that TCRdb reprocessed, and DNA is not given. The V and J calls shown here were made by TCRdb, not taken from the authors' results. This sample's listing comprises about 350,000 distinct CDR3 sequences. The ten largest clonotypes hold under 2.5% of the sample.

From each donor, a roughly 2.3 ml peripheral blood sample was drawn into PAXgene tubes and stored at -80 degrees C. Without T cell sorting, total RNA was isolated from whole blood using the PAXgene blood miRNA kit on an automated QIAcube. Peripheral blood from monozygotic twin pairs, either concordant or discordant for inflammatory bowel disease, underwent deep TCRalpha and TCRbeta repertoire profiling that used unique molecular barcoding. Smoking habits were recorded for all twin pairs, and each individual was classified as a current, former or never smoker. With regard to this clonotype: This receptor's antigen is unknown.

The material sequenced was blood. This clonotype was obtained from a human donor with ulcerative colitis or Crohn's disease, or a healthy co-twin of an affected twin (not recorded which). The receptor chain draws on TRBV19 and TRBJ2-2; TCRdb gives TRBD2 as the D gene, but with no DNA this cannot be confirmed. The CDR3 has the sequence CASRLAGAWPGELFF.